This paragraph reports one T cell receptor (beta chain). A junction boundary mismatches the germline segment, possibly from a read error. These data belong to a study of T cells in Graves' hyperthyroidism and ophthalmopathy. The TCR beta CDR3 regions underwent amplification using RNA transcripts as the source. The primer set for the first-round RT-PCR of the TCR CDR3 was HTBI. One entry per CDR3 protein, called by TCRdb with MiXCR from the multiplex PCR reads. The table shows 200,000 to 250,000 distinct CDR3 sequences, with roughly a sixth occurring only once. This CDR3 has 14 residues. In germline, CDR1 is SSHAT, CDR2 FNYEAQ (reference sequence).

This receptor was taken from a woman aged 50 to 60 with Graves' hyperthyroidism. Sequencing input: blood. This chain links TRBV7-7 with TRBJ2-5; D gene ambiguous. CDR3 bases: TGTGCTAGCAGCTTGTCGGCAGCCCAAGAGACCCAGTACTTC. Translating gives CASSLSAAQETQYF.